This T cell receptor (beta chain) came from a study of shared clonotypes between healthy human individuals. Study as a whole: The cohort comprised a couple of women and a few men. Their ages spanned 18 to 49 years.

Notes on this clone: Its antigen is not known.

Study outcomes and limitations: About 5% of naive CD4 clonotypes were shared across a few donors.

CDR3 length equals 13 residues. From germline, CDR1 is SGHDT and CDR2 YYEEEE. Trimming pared 2 bases from V and 4 bases from J, leaving 8 bases between. An approximately 200 ng quantity of DNA, 29,000 or so T cell genomes, went into the sorted-subset replicate PCRs. The assay was immunoSEQ multiplex PCR, and TCRdb's table has in-frame clones only and misses some. The sample includes about 1.5 million clones, about 98% of them seen just once. This chain uses TRBV5-6 with TRBJ2-3; no firm D call. The TCR sequence derives from a young man in good health. Sequencing was carried out using naive CD4+ T cells sorted from blood. As to subset: CD45RA+ positively selected. The chain's CDR3 is CASSFLPSDTQYF. The CDR3 bases are TGTGCCAGCAGCTTTTTACCGTCAGATACGCAGTATTTT.